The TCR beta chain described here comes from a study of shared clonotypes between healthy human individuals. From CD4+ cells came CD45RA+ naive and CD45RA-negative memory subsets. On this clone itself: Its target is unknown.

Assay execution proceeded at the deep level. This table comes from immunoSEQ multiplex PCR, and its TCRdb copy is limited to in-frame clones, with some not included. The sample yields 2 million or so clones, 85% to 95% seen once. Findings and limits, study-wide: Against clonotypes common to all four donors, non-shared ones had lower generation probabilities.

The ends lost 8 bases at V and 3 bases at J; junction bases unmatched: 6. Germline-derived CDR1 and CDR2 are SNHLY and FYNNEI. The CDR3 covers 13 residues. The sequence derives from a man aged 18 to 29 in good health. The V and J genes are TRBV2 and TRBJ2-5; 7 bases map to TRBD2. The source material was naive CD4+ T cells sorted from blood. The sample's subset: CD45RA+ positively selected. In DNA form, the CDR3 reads TGTGCCAGCCTAAGGGCGGGAGAAGAGACCCAGTACTTC. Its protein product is CASLRAGEETQYF. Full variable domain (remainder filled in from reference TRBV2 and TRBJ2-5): EPEVTQTPSHQVTQMGQEVILRCVPISNHLYFYWYRQILGQKVEFLVSFYNNEISEKSEIFDDQFSVERPDGSNFTLKIRSTKLEDSAMYFCASLRAGEETQYFGPGTRLLVL.